This T cell receptor beta chain stems from a study of T cell changes during pregnancy in multiple sclerosis. TCRdb keeps only in-frame clones here, not all; method: immunoSEQ multiplex PCR. The sample has more than 80,000 clones, 92% seen once. The origin of this receptor is a female donor with multiple sclerosis, enrolled in a pregnancy study. This sample comprised peripheral blood, obtained in the first trimester of pregnancy.

CDR3 coding DNA: TGTGCCAGCAGCGTGGGGAGTGCGAGCACTGAAGCTTTCTTT. This gives the protein CASSVGSASTEAFF. The chain combines TRBV7-2 with TRBJ1-1; D is ambiguous. Germline CDR1 and CDR2: SGHTA and FQGNSA. The CDR3 runs 14 residues. Trimming pared 5 bases from V and 4 bases from J, leaving 14 bases between.